This TCR beta chain was sequenced for a study of blood T cells in healthy people across ages. At the level of the study: Template switching captured about one barcoded beta molecule per two T cells. Regarding the study as a whole: A roughly linear age-dependent decrease characterized TCR beta diversity per million T cells. Naive CD4+ cells and diversity were both higher in long-lived donors than in aged donors.

CDR1 ENHRY and CDR2 SYGVKD come from the germline V gene. The V end was cut by 0 bases, the J end by 7 bases, with 10 bases between. The CDR3 has 13 amino acids. Concerning this clonotype itself: Its target is not known.

Together with a sample-barcoded 5' primer, a J-beta primer mix was included in a second PCR lasting about 7 to 12 cycles. Researchers report that a template-switch adaptor with 12 random nucleotides tagged each cDNA molecule. One entry per CDR3 protein, called by TCRdb with MiXCR from the 5' RACE reads. The table records about 1.8 million distinct CDR3 sequences, less than 50% of them present only once. This TCR was recovered from a woman in her 40s in good health. The rearrangement uses TRBV10-3 and TRBJ2-7; the D is unclear. The sequenced sample was blood. CDR3 coding DNA: TGTGCCATCAGTGAGTCGAATCAGGCTGAGCAGTACTTC. Amino acid sequence: CAISESNQAEQYF.